The sequence of this T cell receptor (beta chain) was determined in a study of T cells in women clearing cervical HPV infection. MY09/MY11 PCR detected cervical HPV DNA; dot-blot assigned genotypes. CDR1 and CDR2 (germline): SGHDT, YYEEEE. CDR3 length equals 15 residues. The ends were cut back, 1 base at V and 5 bases at J, with 15 bases in the middle. With regard to this clone: The read terminates 3 residues ahead of where the CDR3 ends, so the germline J gene completes it.

Produced via immunoSEQ multiplex PCR; TCRdb's table is partial and in-frame only. The data show 25,000 to 30,000 clones, and the top ten clones hold approximately 24%. The TCR sequence derives from a woman between 18 and 75 years old with a cervical HPV16 infection that either progressed to CIN3+ or cleared (not recorded which). Sequencing was done on a sample of blood buffy coat. The gene calls are TRBV5-6 and TRBJ2-5, with a possible D match to TRBD2 (5 bases). CDR3 protein: CASSLRSFGEETQYF. CDR3 bases read: TGTGCCAGCAGCTTGAGGTCGTTCGGGGAGGAGACC.